These T cell receptor beta chains were read from a single sample in a study of tumor-infiltrating lymphocytes in oesophageal squamous cell carcinoma. Each CDR3 protein is one row after TCRdb ran MiXCR on the PCR reads. In the table there are some 20,000 distinct CDR3 sequences, roughly two fifths of which are singletons. Sample: normal esophageal tissue next to the tumor. All receptors come from a male donor with esophageal squamous cell carcinoma. The CDR3 runs from the conserved cysteine through the conserved F or W. Each record gives: D gene, J gene, CDR3 length, V gene, clone size, CDR3 protein, CDR3 DNA. The D gene is left open where the match is weak. Only part of the rows carry a size: once, few, many, or a class if the clone is expanded.

d_gene: TRBD1; j_gene: TRBJ2-5; len: 15; v_gene: TRBV11-2; abundance: once; CDR3aa: CASSLTGGFRETQYF; CDR3nt: TGTGCCAGCAGCTTAACAGGGGGCTTTCGGGAGACCCAGTACTTC
d_gene: NA; j_gene: TRBJ1-5; len: 16; v_gene: TRBV7-2; abundance: NA; CDR3aa: CASSLDGGYSNQPQHF; CDR3nt: TGTGCCAGCAGCTTAGATGGGGGATATAGCAATCAGCCCCAGCATTTT
d_gene: NA; j_gene: TRBJ2-6; len: 16; v_gene: TRBV24-1; abundance: once; CDR3aa: CATSDTTRSGANVLTF; CDR3nt: TGTGCCACCAGTGATACAACAAGGTCTGGGGCCAACGTCCTGACTTTC
d_gene: NA; j_gene: TRBJ2-7; len: 13; v_gene: TRBV6-2/TRBV6-3; abundance: few; CDR3aa: CASSYGLAYEQYF; CDR3nt: TGTGCCAGCAGTTATGGGCTGGCCTACGAGCAGTACTTC
d_gene: TRBD2; j_gene: TRBJ2-3; len: 16; v_gene: TRBV20-1; abundance: few; CDR3aa: CSARKTGTRHTDTQYF; CDR3nt: TGCAGTGCTAGAAAGACCGGGACTAGACACACAGATACGCAGTATTTT
d_gene: TRBD2; j_gene: TRBJ2-1; len: 16; v_gene: TRBV18; abundance: NA; CDR3aa: CASSPTTGLADNEQFF; CDR3nt: TGTGCCAGCTCACCTACTACGGGACTAGCGGACAATGAGCAGTTCTTC
d_gene: NA; j_gene: TRBJ2-7; len: 14; v_gene: TRBV7-3; abundance: NA; CDR3aa: CAISSSGNYNEQYF; CDR3nt: TGTGCCATCAGCTCCAGCGGAAACTACAATGAGCAGTACTTC
d_gene: NA; j_gene: TRBJ2-5; len: 15; v_gene: TRBV7-9; abundance: once; CDR3aa: CASSSQGGDQETQYF; CDR3nt: TGTGCCAGCAGCTCCCAAGGAGGGGACCAAGAGACCCAGTACTTC
d_gene: NA; j_gene: TRBJ2-7; len: 14; v_gene: TRBV10-1; abundance: many; CDR3aa: CASSRDLSSYEQYF; CDR3nt: TGCGCCAGCAGTAGGGACCTCAGCTCCTACGAGCAGTACTTC
d_gene: TRBD2; j_gene: TRBJ2-7; len: 16; v_gene: TRBV7-8; abundance: NA; CDR3aa: CASSSQSGMYSYEQYF; CDR3nt: TGTGCCAGCAGCTCACAGAGCGGGATGTACTCCTACGAGCAGTACTTC